In its sample, the clone carrying this T cell receptor beta chain was seen a few times. Antigen: not known. The authors reverse transcribed all of the isolated RNA, so sequencing captured expressed TCRB transcripts. Clones were sequenced by immunoSEQ multiplex PCR, and TCRdb holds only the in-frame ones, with some missing. The sample has hundreds of thousands of clones, about 14% seen once. The CDR3 sequence is 16 residues long. CDR1 and CDR2 (germline): SGHTA, FQGTGA. The V gene end was trimmed by 3 bases and the J gene end by 1 base; junction bases not matched to a gene: 7. Naive, central memory, regulatory and stem cell-like memory cells within the CD4+ compartment were sorted using CD45RO/CCR7/CD25/CD127/CD95/CD27. The entry originates in a study of beta chain features in type 1 diabetes. For the study at large: Age, gender, cell numbers and subset yield matched between patients and controls. Points from the study as a whole: Researchers report that Type 1 diabetes patients had moderately but significantly shorter TCRB CDR3s across all four CD4+ subsets.

Sample: naive CD4+ T cells from blood. This chain links TRBV7-3 with TRBJ2-3, with 7 bases fitting TRBD2. This sequence was found in a man aged 18 to 29 with type 1 diabetes. CDR3 coding DNA: TGTGCCAGCAGCTTTACCACTAGCGCGGGCACAGATACGCAGTATTTT. It codes for CASSFTTSAGTDTQYF.